Listed here is a single T cell receptor (beta chain). This clone has a handful of counts. Its antigen target is currently unknown. Base qualities were left out, and no much larger clone turns up one base away. This specimen comes from a study of cytomegalovirus exposure and HLA in healthy donors (dated by TCRdb to about 2017). With respect to the entire study: In an earlier analysis of under 750 of the donors, 250 to 350 Gb of sequence data and just under 120 million unique TCR beta sequences from about 180 million T cells were reported. An early release that covered about 640 HLA-typed donors contained around 300 gigabases of sequencing data and tens of millions of unique TCR sequences. Among the roughly 390 genotyped donors, about 85% belonged to the genetic ancestry cluster associated with self-reported Caucasian donors. The aim of the study was to test whether cataloging public T cell receptors could identify signatures of past pathogen exposure. The T cell repertoires of 550 to 850 subjects were profiled by immunosequencing and related to cytomegalovirus serostatus. Along with the approximately 700-subject first cohort, a separate validation cohort of 120 different subjects was used. To predict cytomegalovirus infection status, the study brought together high-throughput TCR immunosequencing, statistical association of individual TCRs with disease status, and machine learning. In a later analysis, previously published TCR beta repertoires from roughly 710 donors were re-analyzed and high-resolution HLA genotyping was added so that TCR occurrence patterns could be studied. The later analysis used no new phenotypic data to find candidate immune exposures, relying instead on TCR beta sequences and their occurrence across donors. An earlier analysis of several hundred of the donors applied high-throughput TCR beta sequencing to assess whether each TCR beta V gene segment acted as functional or pseudogenic. Donor age, sex, ethnicity and CMV serostatus were collected together with the repertoire data. A later genetic analysis used genome-wide SNP genotypes for about 55% of the 666 donors, treating that subset as a discovery cohort. All discovery cohort repertoires had been generated on a single sequencing platform. HLA typing included class I and class II loci at four-digit resolution. Typing coverage differed by locus: A, B, C, DRB1 and DQB1 were typed in roughly 629-630 donors, DQA1 in around 500, DPA1 in 600 to 610, and DPB1 in around 490. Because of strong linkage in the cohort, roughly five DR-DQ haplotypes were treated as single units for association and clustering. On average, about 200,000 unique TCR beta nucleotide sequences were sequenced per donor among 398 genotyped donors of the cohort, with 15% to 20% of those sequences being non-productive. The research as a whole found: A total of 164 TCR beta chains were listed by the study as associated with cytomegalovirus. Several of the top co-occurrence clusters appeared to be linked to parvovirus B19, influenza, CMV and Epstein-Barr virus, according to a later analysis. A later analysis associated 16,951 TCR beta sequences with specific HLA alleles at a false discovery rate of 0.05. While some public TCRs were present in many individuals, most TCR sequences turned up only very rarely across donors. Seventeen rarely observed V segments, including chromosome 9 orphons, were excluded from the earlier analysis of some 590 of the donors because counts were too low. A later genetic analysis associated a missense DCLRE1C variant with V-gene and J-gene trimming of TCR beta chains, and an independent cohort replicated the association. Linkage disequilibrium might explain the correlated functional status among segregating V segments, but an unknown experimental factor could not be ruled out. In both the original and validation cohorts, the classifier was reported to diagnose cytomegalovirus status with high specificity and sensitivity. The presence/absence analyses assumed that sequencing depth was roughly uniform across donors, and that assumption may not be true. A further reported finding was that TCR beta sequences accurately predicted the HLA-A and HLA-B alleles for most subjects in the first cohort. The cohort was sequenced for TCR beta chains only, and without alpha or paired-chain data the features that could be detected were limited. A later analysis found that TCR association rates varied across HLA loci, with DRB1 alleles showing the most associated TCRs and HLA-C alleles the fewest. Compared with equally common non-associated chains, HLA-associated TCR beta chains in a later analysis were more clonally expanded and had lower generation probabilities. The authors suggested that the approach could potentially be generalized to other disease states and immunological phenotypes. The sequencing pipeline was judged likely to have produced a cluster of highly shared sequence variants as a technical artifact. A later genetic analysis reported fewer N-insertions in productive TCRs among donors in an Asian-associated ancestry cluster than the roughly 700-donor mean. A later analysis found that most CMV-associated TCR beta chains appeared HLA-restricted, with HLA associations seemingly driven largely by CMV exposure. When HLA alleles, especially DR and DQ, strongly co-occurred, TCR associations were difficult to assign to individual alleles. Some IMGT-functional V segments, including TRBV6-2 and TRBV6-3, could not be told apart with the 87-base-pair reads, so those segments were excluded. Immune exposure information for the cohort was limited to CMV serostatus. In an earlier analysis of some 550 of the donors, most TCR beta V segments were observed in productive rearrangements about 90% or about 30% of the time, broadly matching IMGT annotations. Because some donors lacked HLA typing at each locus, the association tests relied only on the typed subset. In vitro tests confirmed that a few of the cytomegalovirus-associated TCR beta chains recognize cytomegalovirus antigens.

Receptor libraries were prepared by the immunoSEQ multiplex PCR assay. For the multiplex PCR, a mixture combining 60 forward primers for TCR Vbeta segments and 13 reverse primers for TCR Jbeta segments was used. Amplification of the CDR3 region of rearranged TCR beta genes was performed with a multiplex PCR assay on genomic DNA. The amplified TCR beta libraries were sequenced on the Illumina HiSeq System as 87-base-pair reads. For the original study's pipeline: A later analysis tallied 75 million to 95 million unique TCR beta chains across the 666 repertoires, and about 10 million of those chains were shared by two or more donors. To remove PCR and sequencing errors, raw reads were error-corrected and collapsed into unique sequences using a nearest-neighbor algorithm that merged closely related sequences. CDR3 sequences were aligned to IMGT reference sequences to assign V, D and J gene segments. For a sequence to be retained, a match of at least six nucleotides to both a V gene segment and a J gene segment was required. Rearrangements were classified as productive when the CDR3 lacked stop codons and remained in frame with V and J, and all other rearrangements were classified as non-productive. CDR3 was defined by IMGT convention, running from the second conserved V-encoded cysteine to the conserved J-encoded phenylalanine. Sequences without an unambiguous match to a single V gene segment were excluded from the earlier analysis of 587 of the donors. In an earlier analysis of approximately 560 of the donors, a V segment was called functional when productive rearrangements were above 56.7%, and segregating when the standard deviation between donors exceeded 5%. A statistical classification framework was developed to diagnose cytomegalovirus status using the catalog of TCR beta chain sequences. A later analysis assigned V and J genes by comparing TCR nucleotide sequences with IMGT/GENE-DB human TR gene sequences. In a later analysis, CDR3 sequences and most-parsimonious VDJ recombination scenarios were assigned using the TCRdist pipeline. In a later analysis, every TCR beta chain was defined by the combination of its CDR3 amino acid sequence and its V-gene family, and reads without a unique V-gene family were dropped. To address suspected cross-contamination and a sequencing artifact, a later analysis removed 550 to 750 highly shared, low-generation-probability nucleotide sequences. For each public chain, a later analysis derived a clonal expansion index from normalized ranks of inferred template counts within each repertoire. In a later analysis, generation probabilities were computed with a VDJ recombination model fitted to out-of-frame rearrangements, and the resulting probabilities were checked against IGoR. Hypergeometric tests were used in a later analysis to score TCR-TCR, TCR-HLA and TCR-CMV co-occurrence, with a repertoire-size bias correction applied to the TCR pairs. False discovery rates were estimated in a later analysis by permuting HLA or CMV assignments 20 times. In a later analysis, co-occurring TCRs were grouped with DBSCAN, and TCRdist sequence similarity was added when clustering was performed within HLA-allele-positive subsets. Repertoires with fewer than 30,000 or more than 120,000 public chains, plus five repertoires with anomalous nucleotide sharing, were excluded from co-occurrence clustering. In TCRdb, the immuneACCESS table is reduced to in-frame sequences with V and J assigned. These tables do not hold every clone; where another copy was compared, an unresolved V gene accounts for under half, and the others remain unexplained. V, J and clone size are taken as reported in that table, and D and trimming were inferred from the DNA itself. The sample table shows some 110,000 clones, and around 66% are seen once. Under 9.5% of the sample comes from the top ten.

Trimming takes 7 bases off V and 2 bases off J; junction bases not matched to a gene: 12. The germline V gene encodes CDR1 GTSNPN and CDR2 SVGIG (reference sequence). Including cysteine and phenylalanine, the CDR3 has 16 amino acids. Only the CDR3 portion is preserved as DNA: 48 bases, with reading frame beginning at the first base. In total, more than 500 healthy bone marrow donors made up the cohort. Cohort members were all nominally healthy when sampled, although unrecorded immune exposures were likely present. The donor tested CMV seropositive and was one of the 289 seropositive cohort members. A peripheral blood sample was provided by each donor, and peripheral blood mononuclear cells were used for TCR beta sequencing. The Qiagen DNeasy Blood Extraction Kit was used to extract genomic DNA from the blood cell samples.

The origin of this receptor is a woman aged 40 to 50 in good health and CMV-seropositive. This chain is built from TRBV30 and TRBJ1-3, with 9 bases aligning to TRBD1. Material for sequencing was PBMCs. The DNA sequence follows: TGTGCCTCTACCCTACAGGGGGCTAGTCCTGGAAACACCATATATTTT. This encodes CASTLQGASPGNTIYF.